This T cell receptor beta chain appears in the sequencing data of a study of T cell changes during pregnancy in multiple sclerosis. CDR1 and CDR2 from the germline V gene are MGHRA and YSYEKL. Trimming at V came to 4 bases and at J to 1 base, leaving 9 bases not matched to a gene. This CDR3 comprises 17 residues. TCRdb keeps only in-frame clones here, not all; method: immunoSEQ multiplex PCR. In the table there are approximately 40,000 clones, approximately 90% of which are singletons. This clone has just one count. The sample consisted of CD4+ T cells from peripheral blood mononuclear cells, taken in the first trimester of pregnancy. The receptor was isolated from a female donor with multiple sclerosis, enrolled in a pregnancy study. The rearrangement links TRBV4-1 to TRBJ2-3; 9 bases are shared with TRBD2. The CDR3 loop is CASSPEPVAGGTDTQYF. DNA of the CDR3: TGCGCCAGCAGCCCAGAGCCGGTAGCGGGAGGCACAGATACGCAGTATTTT.